Listed here are 2 T cell receptor beta chains from one sample, sequenced in a study of blood T cell repertoires in COVID-19. The data were produced by immunoSEQ multiplex PCR, yet TCRdb's version contains in-frame clones alone and is incomplete. The sample has some 260,000 clones; around 80% are singletons. Sequences were obtained from PBMCs or T cells enriched from blood (not recorded which). The receptors were sampled from a man aged 25 to 45 with acute COVID-19.

The rearrangement joins TRBV11-2 to TRBJ1-4; D might be TRBD1 (5 bases). The germline V and J ends were trimmed by 5 bases and 8 bases, with 18 bases remaining between them. This CDR3 comprises 15 residues. The germline V gene has CDR1 SGHAT and CDR2 FQNNGV. Here the CDR3 reads CASSPGGREREKLFF. CDR3 DNA sequence: TGTGCCAGCAGCCCCGGGGGGAGGGAGAGGGAAAAACTGTTTTTT.

The chain links TRBV7-8 to TRBJ1-5; 7 nucleotides match TRBD1. CDR3 size: 15 residues. V lost 1 base to trimming and J lost 6 bases; unmatched junction nucleotides: 6. Germline assignment: CDR1 SGHVS and CDR2 FQNEAQ. The CDR3 spells CASSLVVEGAQPQHF. The CDR3 DNA is TGTGCCAGCAGCTTAGTGGTTGAGGGGGCTCAGCCCCAGCATTTT.